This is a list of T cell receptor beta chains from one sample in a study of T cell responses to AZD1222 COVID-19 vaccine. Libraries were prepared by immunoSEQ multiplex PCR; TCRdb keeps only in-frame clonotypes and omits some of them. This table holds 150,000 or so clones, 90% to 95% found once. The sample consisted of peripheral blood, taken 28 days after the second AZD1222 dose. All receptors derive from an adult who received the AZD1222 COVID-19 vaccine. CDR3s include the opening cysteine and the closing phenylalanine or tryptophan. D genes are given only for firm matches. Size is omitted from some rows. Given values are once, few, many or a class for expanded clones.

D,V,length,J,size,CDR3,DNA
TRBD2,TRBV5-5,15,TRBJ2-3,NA,CASSKREGSTDTQYF,TGTGCCAGCAGTAAGCGGGAGGGGAGCACAGATACGCAGTATTTT
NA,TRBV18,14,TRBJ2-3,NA,CASSPEAGPDTQYF,TGTGCCAGCTCACCGGAGGCGGGACCAGATACGCAGTATTTT
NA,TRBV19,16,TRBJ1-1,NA,CASGRQTVGFNTEAFF,TGTGCCAGCGGCCGTCAGACAGTCGGGTTCAACACTGAAGCTTTCTTT
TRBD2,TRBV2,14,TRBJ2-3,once,CASRPGLAFLAQYF,TGTGCCAGCAGACCGGGACTAGCGTTTTTGGCGCAGTATTTT
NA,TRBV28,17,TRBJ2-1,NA,CASSRTAWGSSYNEQFF,TGTGCCAGCAGCCGGACGGCGTGGGGGAGCTCCTACAATGAGCAGTTCTTC
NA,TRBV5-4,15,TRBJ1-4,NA,CASSPRGSTNEKLFF,TGTGCCAGCAGCCCACGGGGGTCGACTAATGAAAAACTGTTTTTT
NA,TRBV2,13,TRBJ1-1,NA,CASSRESNTEAFF,TGTGCCAGCAGTAGGGAGTCAAACACTGAAGCTTTCTTT
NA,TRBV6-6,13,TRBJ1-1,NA,CASSTVWGTEAFF,TGTGCCAGCAGTACTGTGTGGGGCACTGAAGCTTTCTTT
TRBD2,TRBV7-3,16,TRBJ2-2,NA,CASSLIAGGDTGELFF,TGTGCCAGCAGCCTTATAGCGGGAGGAGACACCGGGGAGCTGTTTTTT
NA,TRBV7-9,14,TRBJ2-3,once,CASSLRGSTDTQYF,TGTGCCAGCAGCTTAAGGGGGAGCACAGATACGCAGTATTTT
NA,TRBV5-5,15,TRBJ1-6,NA,CASSLTTGHNSPLHF,TGTGCCAGCAGCTTGACCACAGGCCATAATTCACCCCTCCACTTT
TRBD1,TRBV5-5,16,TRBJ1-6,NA,CASSRPSTGEDSPLHF,TGTGCCAGCAGCCGACCATCGACAGGGGAAGATTCACCCCTCCACTTT
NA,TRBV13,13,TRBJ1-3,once,CASSRPGGNTIYF,TGTGCCAGCAGCCGACCGGGGGGAAACACCATATATTTT
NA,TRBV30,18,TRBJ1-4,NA,CAWRNSRSFPIANEKLFF,TGTGCCTGGAGAAACTCGAGGAGTTTCCCCATAGCTAATGAAAAACTGTTTTTT
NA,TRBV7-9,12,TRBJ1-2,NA,CASSPPPYGYTF,TGTGCCAGCAGCCCGCCCCCTTATGGCTACACCTTC
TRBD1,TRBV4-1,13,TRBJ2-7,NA,CASSYRGSYEQYF,TGCGCCAGCAGCTACAGGGGGTCCTACGAGCAGTACTTC
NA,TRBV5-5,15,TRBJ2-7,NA,CASSSSRARVNEQYF,TGTGCCAGCAGCTCCAGCAGGGCCAGGGTTAACGAGCAGTACTTC
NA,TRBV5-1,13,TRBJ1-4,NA,CASSLGLREKLFF,TGCGCCAGCAGCTTGGGACTTCGAGAAAAACTGTTTTTT
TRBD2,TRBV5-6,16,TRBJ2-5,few,CASSLVPGLAVETQYF,TGTGCCAGCAGCTTGGTGCCGGGACTAGCGGTGGAGACCCAGTACTTC
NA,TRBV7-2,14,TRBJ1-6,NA,CASSFGYLNSPLHF,TGTGCCAGCAGCTTCGGTTACCTTAATTCACCCCTCCACTTT
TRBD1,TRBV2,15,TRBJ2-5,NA,CASSRQGAVGETQYF,TGTGCCAGCAGCCGACAGGGGGCGGTTGGAGAGACCCAGTACTTC
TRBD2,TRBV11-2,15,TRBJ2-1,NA,CASSGLAGRYNEQFF,TGTGCCAGCAGCGGACTAGCGGGACGCTACAATGAGCAGTTCTTC
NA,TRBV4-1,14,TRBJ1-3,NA,CASSQRGAGNTIYF,TGCGCCAGCAGCCAAAGAGGGGCTGGAAACACCATATATTTT
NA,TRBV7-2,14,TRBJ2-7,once,CASSLELAIYEQYF,TGTGCCAGCAGCTTAGAGCTAGCGATCTACGAGCAGTACTTC
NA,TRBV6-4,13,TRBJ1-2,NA,CASSAGFSYGYTF,TGTGCCAGCAGTGCGGGGTTTAGCTATGGCTACACCTTC
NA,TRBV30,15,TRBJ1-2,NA,CAWSVNLRGRGGYTF,TGTGCCTGGAGTGTAAATCTCCGGGGCCGGGGGGGCTACACCTTC
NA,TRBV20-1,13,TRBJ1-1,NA,CSASQAHRSEAFF,TGCAGTGCTAGTCAGGCCCACCGATCTGAAGCTTTCTTT
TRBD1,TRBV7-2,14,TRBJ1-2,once,CASNYGTGLNGYTF,TGTGCCAGCAACTACGGGACAGGGTTAAATGGCTACACCTTC
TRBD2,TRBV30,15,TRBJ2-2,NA,CAWSLAGGRTGELFF,TGTGCCTGGAGTCTAGCGGGAGGGCGAACCGGGGAGCTGTTTTTT
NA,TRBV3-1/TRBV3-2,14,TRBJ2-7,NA,CASSRGAGSYEQYF,TGTGCCAGCAGCCGGGGGGCCGGCTCCTACGAGCAGTACTTC
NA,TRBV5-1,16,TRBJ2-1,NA,CASSSRDPGAHNEQFF,TGCGCCAGCAGCTCCCGGGACCCAGGGGCACACAATGAGCAGTTCTTC
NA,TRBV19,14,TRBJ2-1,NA,CASSTLGVGNEQFF,TGTGCCAGTAGTACACTGGGGGTAGGCAATGAGCAGTTCTTC
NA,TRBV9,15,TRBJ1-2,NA,CASSAHGMAAGGYTF,TGTGCCAGCAGCGCCCATGGTATGGCCGCCGGGGGCTACACCTTC
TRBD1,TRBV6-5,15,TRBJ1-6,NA,CASSFGTGRGSPLHF,TGTGCCAGCAGTTTCGGGACAGGGAGGGGTTCACCCCTCCACTTT
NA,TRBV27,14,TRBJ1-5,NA,CASSFAGSNQPQHF,TGTGCCAGCAGTTTCGCAGGGAGCAATCAGCCCCAGCATTTT
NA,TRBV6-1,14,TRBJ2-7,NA,CASSEARRSYEQYF,TGTGCCAGCAGTGAAGCGAGGCGTTCCTACGAGCAGTACTTC
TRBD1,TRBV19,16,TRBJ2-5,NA,CASRAAGTGIRETQYF,TGTGCCAGTAGGGCCGCCGGGACAGGGATCCGAGAGACCCAGTACTTC
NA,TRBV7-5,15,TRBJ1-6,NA,CVRSLGGANNSPLHF,TGTGTCAGAAGCTTAGGGGGGGCTAACAATTCACCCCTCCACTTT
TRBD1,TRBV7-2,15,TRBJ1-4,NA,CASSLIDRVGEKLFF,TGTGCCAGCAGCTTAATTGACAGGGTTGGAGAAAAACTGTTTTTT
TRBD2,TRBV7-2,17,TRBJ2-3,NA,CASSSKGSGSGTDTQYF,TGTGCCAGCAGCTCGAAGGGGAGCGGGAGTGGCACAGATACGCAGTATTTT
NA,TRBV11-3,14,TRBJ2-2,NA,CASSLDRAAGELFF,TGTGCCAGCAGCTTAGATCGGGCCGCCGGGGAGCTGTTTTTT
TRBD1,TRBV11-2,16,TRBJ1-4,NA,CASSTPRGPANEKLFF,TGTGCCAGCAGCACTCCCAGGGGGCCGGCTAATGAAAAACTGTTTTTT
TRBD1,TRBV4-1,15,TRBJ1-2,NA,CASSHGTGGTYGYTF,TGCGCCAGCAGCCATGGGACAGGGGGCACCTATGGCTACACCTTC
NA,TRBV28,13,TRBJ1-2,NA,CASSFLQGYGYTF,TGTGCCAGCAGTTTCTTGCAGGGCTATGGCTACACCTTC
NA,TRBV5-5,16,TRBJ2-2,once,CASSLYSVGFTGELFF,TGTGCCAGCAGCTTGTATAGTGTTGGGTTTACCGGGGAGCTGTTTTTT
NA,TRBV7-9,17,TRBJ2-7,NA,CASSLTTGRTLTYEQYF,TGTGCCAGCAGCTTAACTACAGGGAGAACGCTAACCTACGAGCAGTACTTC
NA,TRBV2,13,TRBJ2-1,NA,CASGRETYNEQFF,TGTGCCAGCGGCCGGGAGACCTACAATGAGCAGTTCTTC
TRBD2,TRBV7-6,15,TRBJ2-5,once,CASSFGLASQETQYF,TGTGCCAGCAGCTTCGGACTAGCCTCCCAAGAGACCCAGTACTTC
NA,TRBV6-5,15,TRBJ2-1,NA,CATNLGARPDNEQFF,TGTGCCACCAACCTGGGGGCCAGGCCAGACAATGAGCAGTTCTTC
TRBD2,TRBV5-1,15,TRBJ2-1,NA,CASSLLRGGGNEQFF,TGCGCCAGCAGCTTGTTGCGGGGGGGCGGAAATGAGCAGTTCTTC
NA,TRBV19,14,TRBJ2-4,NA,CASSKVVAKNIQYF,TGTGCCAGTAGTAAGGTGGTAGCCAAAAACATTCAGTACTTC